This entry lists 18 T cell receptor beta chains sequenced from one sample in a study of beta chain features in type 1 diabetes. Study-wide results and caveats: Among all four CD4+ subsets, Type 1 diabetes patients had TCRB CDR3s that were moderately but significantly shorter.

No antigen has been identified for these receptors. The authors reverse transcribed all of the isolated RNA, so sequencing captured expressed TCRB transcripts. Only in-frame clones appear in the TCRdb table, and some are missing; sequencing was by immunoSEQ multiplex PCR. The repertoire has around 250,000 clones, roughly 24% of them found once; the top ten carry about 0.012%. Sample: naive CD4+ T cells from blood. These receptors were collected from a woman in her twenties or thirties with type 1 diabetes.

This sequence joins TRBV9 and TRBJ2-7; a weak D match, TRBD1 (6 bases). V lost 3 bases to trimming and J lost 2 bases, with 12 bases between them. The CDR3 sequence is 14 residues long. The germline V gene has CDR1 SGDLS and CDR2 YYNGEE. The CDR3 loop is CASSATGDTYEQYF. The CDR3, as DNA: TGTGCCAGCAGCGCGACAGGAGATACCTACGAGCAGTACTTC.

This clone was seen more than once but under ten times. V usage is TRBV19 and J usage is TRBJ2-1; tentatively, D is TRBD2 (6 bases). The CDR3 is 12 amino acids. Trimming cost V 6 bases and J 7 bases, with 10 bases left between them. The germline V gene has CDR1 LNHDA and CDR2 SQIVND (reference sequence). In DNA, the CDR3 is TGTGCCAGTAGCCTCCGGGGGAATGAGCAGTTCTTC. This translates into CASSLRGNEQFF.

This clone was picked up a small number of times. This chain uses TRBV19 with TRBJ2-7; TRBD1 matches 7 bases. The CDR3 spans 14 residues. Germline trimming cut 5 bases from V and 3 bases from J; bases unmatched to any gene: 7. Germline CDR1 and CDR2: LNHDA and SQIVND (reference sequence). The CDR3 spells CASSSPGQVYEQYF. CDR3 nucleotides: TGTGCCAGTAGTTCTCCAGGACAGGTCTACGAGCAGTACTTC.

This clone was counted between two and nine times. V usage is TRBV27 and J usage is TRBJ1-5; no firm D call. The CDR3 covers 16 residues. Germline loops: CDR1 MNHEY, CDR2 SMNVEV (reference sequence). V lost 8 bases and J 0 bases, leaving 17 bases between the germline ends. The CDR3 reads CASRGEASISNQPQHF. CDR3 DNA sequence: TGTGCCAGCCGTGGGGAGGCATCGATTAGCAATCAGCCCCAGCATTTT.

This clone has a handful of counts. This chain uses TRBV4-2 with TRBJ2-3, with 12 nucleotides matching TRBD2. Trimming cost V 0 bases and J 3 bases; bases outside gene matches: 4. The CDR3 loop spans 17 amino acids. Germline CDR1 and CDR2: LGHNA and YNFKEQ. Here the CDR3 reads CASSQDLLAGGTDTQYF. The DNA for the CDR3 is TGTGCCAGCAGCCAAGATCTACTAGCGGGAGGAACAGATACGCAGTATTTT.

In this sample, this clone turned up a few times. V usage is TRBV30 and J usage is TRBJ1-1, with D possibly TRBD1 on 6 matching bases. Trimming shortened V by 5 bases and J by 8 bases, and 12 bases separated the two germline ends. This CDR3 has 11 amino acids. The germline gives CDR1 GTSNPN, CDR2 SVGIG (reference sequence). CDR3 sequence: CAWQGGAEAFF. For the CDR3, the DNA is TGTGCCTGGCAAGGGGGGGCCGAAGCTTTCTTT. The complete variable domain, with remaining parts taken from reference TRBV30 and TRBJ1-1, reads SQTIHQWPATLVQPVGSPLSLECTVEGTSNPNLYWYRQAAGRGLQLLFYSVGIGQISSEVPQNLSASRPQDRQFILSSKKLLLSDSGFYLCAWQGGAEAFFGQGTRLTVV.

This clone has only one observation. The chain carries TRBV5-1 and TRBJ2-7; 8 bases map to TRBD1. Per germline, CDR1 SGHRS and CDR2 YFSETQ. J lost 3 bases, V lost 0 bases, and 5 bases had no gene match. CDR3 length: 15 amino acids. The CDR3: CASSLDTGGFYEQYF. The CDR3 DNA reads as TGCGCCAGCAGCTTGGATACAGGGGGGTTCTACGAGCAGTACTTC.

The rearrangement joins TRBV19 to TRBJ2-1; D is perhaps TRBD1 (5 bases). The ends were cut back, 3 bases at V and 8 bases at J, with 8 bases in the middle. CDR1 is LNHDA, CDR2 SQIVND, per germline (reference sequence). The length of the CDR3 is 12 residues. The CDR3 is CASSIRVYEQFF. The CDR3 DNA reads TGTGCCAGTAGTATCAGGGTGTATGAGCAGTTCTTC.

A word on this clone: In the same sample, other DNA sequences code for this CDR3. This chain connects TRBV18 to TRBJ2-7; 11 nucleotides align to TRBD2. V lost 0 bases, J lost 3 bases, and 1 base stayed unmatched. Germline lookup yields CDR1 KGHSH and CDR2 LQKENI. The CDR3 contains 15 residues. CDR3 bases: TGTGCCAGCTCACCACCGGGACTAGCGGACTACGAGCAGTACTTC. This encodes CASSPPGLADYEQYF. The full variable domain, rest sourced from reference TRBV18 and TRBJ2-7, is NAGVMQNPRHLVRRRGQEARLRCSPMKGHSHVYWYRQLPEEGLKFMVYLQKENIIDESGMPKERFSAEFPKEGPSILRIQQVVRGDSAAYFCASSPPGLADYEQYFGPGTRLTVT.

The rearrangement links TRBV5-6 to TRBJ2-3; D not certain. This CDR3 spans 13 amino acids. Trimming removed 0 bases from V and 2 bases from J, with 4 bases in between. CDR1 SGHDT and CDR2 YYEEEE come from the germline V gene. The DNA for the CDR3 is TGTGCCAGCAGCTTGGACTCCACAGATACGCAGTATTTT. This codes for CASSLDSTDTQYF.

In this sample, this clone turned up a few times. The CDR3, as DNA: TGTGCCAGCAGTCGAGCCTTCAGGGGACCGGAGACCCAGTACTTC. Its protein is CASSRAFRGPETQYF. The rearrangement uses TRBV14 and TRBJ2-5; D is perhaps TRBD1 (6 bases). This CDR3 region has 15 residues. V lost 6 bases and J 5 bases, leaving 19 bases between the germline ends. Germline V lookup: CDR1 SGHDN, CDR2 FVKESK. Full variable domain (remainder filled in from reference TRBV14 and TRBJ2-5): EAGVTQFPSHSVIEKGQTVTLRCDPISGHDNLYWYRRVMGKEIKFLLHFVKESKQDESGMPNNRFLAERTGGTYSTLKVQPAELEDSGVYFCASSRAFRGPETQYFGPGTRLLVL.

The chain links TRBV7-2 to TRBJ2-3; TRBD2 agrees at 8 bases. CDR1 SGHTA and CDR2 FQGNSA come from the germline V gene. Unmatched junction bases numbered 6, after V lost 2 bases and J lost 2 bases. The CDR3 spans 16 residues. This chain's CDR3 is CASSLRRREDTDTQYF. In nucleotides, the CDR3 is TGTGCCAGCAGCTTACGTCGGCGGGAGGACACAGATACGCAGTATTTT.

This clone showed up just a few times. This chain links TRBV4-2 with TRBJ2-3; TRBD2 agrees at 9 bases. Germline CDR1 reads LGHNA; CDR2 reads YNFKEQ. This CDR3 comprises 17 residues. Trimming took 0 bases from V and 4 from J; bases not matched to a gene: 8. CDR3 nucleotide sequence: TGTGCCAGCAGCCAAGAGGCGGCGGGAGGGCTAGCAGATACGCAGTATTTT. Protein: CASSQEAAGGLADTQYF.

The chain joins TRBV9 to TRBJ2-3; maybe TRBD1 (5 bases). Germline-derived CDR1 and CDR2 are SGDLS and YYNGEE. V lost 0 bases and J 2 bases, leaving 10 bases between the germline ends. This CDR3 has 15 residues. The CDR3 loop is CASSVGGHPTDTQYF. DNA of the CDR3: TGTGCCAGCAGCGTAGGCGGACACCCCACAGATACGCAGTATTTT.

This clone appeared a few times. The chain is built from TRBV27 and TRBJ2-2, with D perhaps TRBD1 (5 bases). From germline, CDR1 is MNHEY and CDR2 SMNVEV (reference sequence). The CDR3 runs 16 residues. V was trimmed by 1 base and J by 2 bases, leaving 11 bases between them. The CDR3 bases are TGTGCCAGCAGTTTATATTACCAGGGTAACACCGGGGAGCTGTTTTTT. It is translated as CASSLYYQGNTGELFF.

The chain uses TRBV10-3 and TRBJ2-5; the D gene is possibly TRBD2 (6 bases). The CDR3 loop spans 12 amino acids. Germline V gives CDR1 ENHRY, CDR2 SYGVKD. V gave up 6 bases and J gave up 4 bases, with 9 bases separating them. The CDR3 region is CAIRGGVETQYF. The CDR3 coding sequence is TGTGCCATCAGGGGCGGGGTAGAGACCCAGTACTTC.

In this sample, this clone turned up a few times. The chain recombines TRBV9 with TRBJ2-1, with unresolved D. Trimming removed 0 bases from V and 6 bases from J, with 10 bases in between. The CDR3 runs 14 residues. Per the germline V gene, CDR1 is SGDLS and CDR2 is YYNGEE. In DNA, the CDR3 is TGTGCCAGCAGCGTAGCTACTCTAGTCAATGAGCAGTTCTTC. It yields the protein CASSVATLVNEQFF.

This clone was detected only a few times. The gene calls are TRBV28 and TRBJ1-1; D not resolved. Germline lookup yields CDR1 MDHEN and CDR2 SYDVKM. The CDR3 loop spans 12 amino acids. V lost 3 bases and J 9 bases, leaving 11 bases between the germline ends. The CDR3, as DNA: TGTGCCAGCAGTTTGGGCAGTAATAAAGCTTTCTTT. Protein product: CASSLGSNKAFF.